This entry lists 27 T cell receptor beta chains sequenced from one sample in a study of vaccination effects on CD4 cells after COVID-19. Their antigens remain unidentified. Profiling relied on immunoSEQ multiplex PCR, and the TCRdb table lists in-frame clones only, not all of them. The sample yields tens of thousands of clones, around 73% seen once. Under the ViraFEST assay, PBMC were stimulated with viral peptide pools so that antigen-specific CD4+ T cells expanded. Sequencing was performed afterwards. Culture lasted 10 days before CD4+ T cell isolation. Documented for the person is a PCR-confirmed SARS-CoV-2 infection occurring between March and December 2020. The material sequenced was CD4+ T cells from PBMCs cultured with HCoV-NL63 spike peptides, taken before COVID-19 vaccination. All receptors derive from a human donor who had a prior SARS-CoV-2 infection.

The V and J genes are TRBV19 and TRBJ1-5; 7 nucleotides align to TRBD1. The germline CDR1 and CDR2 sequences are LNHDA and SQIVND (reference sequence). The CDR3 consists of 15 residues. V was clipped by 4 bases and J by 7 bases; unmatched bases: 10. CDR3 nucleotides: TGTGCCAGTAGTAACGTCGAGGGGGCAAGGCAGCCCCAGCATTTT. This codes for CASSNVEGARQPQHF.

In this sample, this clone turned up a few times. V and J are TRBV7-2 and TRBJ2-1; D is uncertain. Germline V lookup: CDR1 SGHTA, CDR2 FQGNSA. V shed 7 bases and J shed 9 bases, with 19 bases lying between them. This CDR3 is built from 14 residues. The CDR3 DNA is TGTGCCAGCAACAGCCCCATACGCGAAGGTGAGCAGTTCTTC. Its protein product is CASNSPIREGEQFF.

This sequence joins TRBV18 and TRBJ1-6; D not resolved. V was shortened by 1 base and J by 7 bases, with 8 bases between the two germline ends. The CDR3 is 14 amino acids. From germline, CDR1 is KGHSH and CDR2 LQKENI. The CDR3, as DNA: TGTGCCAGCTCACCACTGACTGGAAATTCACCCCTCCACTTT. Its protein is CASSPLTGNSPLHF. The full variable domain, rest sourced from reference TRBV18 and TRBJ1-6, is NAGVMQNPRHLVRRRGQEARLRCSPMKGHSHVYWYRQLPEEGLKFMVYLQKENIIDESGMPKERFSAEFPKEGPSILRIQQVVRGDSAAYFCASSPLTGNSPLHFGNGTRLTVT.

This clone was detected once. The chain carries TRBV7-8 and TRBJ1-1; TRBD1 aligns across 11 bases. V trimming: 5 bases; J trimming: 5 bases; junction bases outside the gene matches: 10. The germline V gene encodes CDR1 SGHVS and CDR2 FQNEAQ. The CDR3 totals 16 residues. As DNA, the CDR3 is TGTGCCAGCAGCGTTCGGGACAGGGGGTTTCGGACTGAAGCTTTCTTT. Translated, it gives CASSVRDRGFRTEAFF.

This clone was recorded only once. DNA for the CDR3: TGTGCCAGCAGCCTAAACAGGGAACGATACTATGGCTACACCTTC. Translating gives CASSLNRERYYGYTF. J is TRBJ1-2 and V is TRBV7-8, with a tentative D call TRBD1 (6 bases). Germline V lookup: CDR1 SGHVS, CDR2 FQNEAQ. The CDR3 totals 15 residues. Trimming took off 5 bases at V and 3 bases at J, with 16 bases between the two ends. The variable domain in full, completed from reference TRBV7-8 and TRBJ1-2, reads GAGVSQSPRYKVAKRGQDVALRCDPISGHVSLFWYQQALGQGPEFLTYFQNEAQLDKSGLPSDRFFAERPEGSVSTLKIQRTQQEDSAVYLCASSLNRERYYGYTFGSGTRLTVV.

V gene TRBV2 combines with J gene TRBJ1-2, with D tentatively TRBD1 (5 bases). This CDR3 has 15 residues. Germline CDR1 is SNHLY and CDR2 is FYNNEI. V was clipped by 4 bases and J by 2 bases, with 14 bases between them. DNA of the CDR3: TGTGCCAGCAGTGCTTTCTGGGACGCAAACTATGGCTACACCTTC. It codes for CASSAFWDANYGYTF.

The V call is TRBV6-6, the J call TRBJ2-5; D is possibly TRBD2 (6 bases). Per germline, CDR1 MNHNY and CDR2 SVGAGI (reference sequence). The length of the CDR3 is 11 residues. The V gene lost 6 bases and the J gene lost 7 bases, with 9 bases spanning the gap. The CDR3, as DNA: TGTGCCAGCAGCCGAGCGGGGACCCAGTACTTC. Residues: CASSRAGTQYF.

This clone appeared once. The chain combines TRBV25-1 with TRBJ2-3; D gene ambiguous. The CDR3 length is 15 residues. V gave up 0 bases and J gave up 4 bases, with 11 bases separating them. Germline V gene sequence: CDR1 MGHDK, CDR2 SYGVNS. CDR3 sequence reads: CASSEYTSRPDTQYF. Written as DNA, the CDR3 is TGTGCCAGCAGTGAATATACGAGCAGGCCAGATACGCAGTATTTT.

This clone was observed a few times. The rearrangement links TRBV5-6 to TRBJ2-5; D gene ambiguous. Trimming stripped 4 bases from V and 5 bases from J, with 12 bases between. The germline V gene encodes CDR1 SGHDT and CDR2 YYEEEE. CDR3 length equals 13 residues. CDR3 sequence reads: CASSLTLRETQYF. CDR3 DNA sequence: TGTGCCAGCAGCCTGACTCTTCGGGAGACCCAGTACTTC.

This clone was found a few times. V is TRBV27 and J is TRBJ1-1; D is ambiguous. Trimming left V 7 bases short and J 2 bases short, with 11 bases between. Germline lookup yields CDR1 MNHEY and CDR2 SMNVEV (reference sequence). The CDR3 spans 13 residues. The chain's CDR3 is CASKLYFNTEAFF. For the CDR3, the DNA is TGTGCCAGCAAACTGTACTTCAACACTGAAGCTTTCTTT.

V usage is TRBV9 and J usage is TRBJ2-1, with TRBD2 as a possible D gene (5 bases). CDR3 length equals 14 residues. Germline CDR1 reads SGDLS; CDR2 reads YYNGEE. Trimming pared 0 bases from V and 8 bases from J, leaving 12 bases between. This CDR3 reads CASSVEVGGYEQFF. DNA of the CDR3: TGTGCCAGCAGCGTAGAGGTGGGCGGGTATGAGCAGTTCTTC.

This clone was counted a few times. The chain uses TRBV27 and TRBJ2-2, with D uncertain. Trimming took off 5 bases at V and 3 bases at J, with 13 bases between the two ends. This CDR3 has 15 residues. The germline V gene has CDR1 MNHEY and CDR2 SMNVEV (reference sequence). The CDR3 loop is CASSPYRDYTGELFF. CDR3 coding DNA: TGTGCCAGCAGTCCGTACCGAGACTACACCGGGGAGCTGTTTTTT.

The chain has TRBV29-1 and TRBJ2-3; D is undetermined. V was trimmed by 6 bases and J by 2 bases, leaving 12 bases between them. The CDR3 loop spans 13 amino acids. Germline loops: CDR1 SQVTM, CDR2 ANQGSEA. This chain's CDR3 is CSVSGRHTDTQYF. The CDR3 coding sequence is TGCAGCGTCTCCGGCAGACACACAGATACGCAGTATTTT.

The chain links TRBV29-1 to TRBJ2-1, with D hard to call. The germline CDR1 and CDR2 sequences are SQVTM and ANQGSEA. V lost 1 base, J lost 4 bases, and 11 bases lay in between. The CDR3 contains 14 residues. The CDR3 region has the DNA TGCAGCGTTGAAGTGGAGACGAAATACAATGAGCAGTTCTTC. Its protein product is CSVEVETKYNEQFF.

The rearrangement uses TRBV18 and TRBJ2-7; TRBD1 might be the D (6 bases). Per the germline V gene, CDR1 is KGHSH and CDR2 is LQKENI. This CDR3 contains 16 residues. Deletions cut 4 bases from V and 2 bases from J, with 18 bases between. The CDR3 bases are TGTGCCAGCTCACGGGATGTACAGGGAGCCACCTACGAGCAGTACTTC. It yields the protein CASSRDVQGATYEQYF. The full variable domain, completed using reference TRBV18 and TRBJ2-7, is NAGVMQNPRHLVRRRGQEARLRCSPMKGHSHVYWYRQLPEEGLKFMVYLQKENIIDESGMPKERFSAEFPKEGPSILRIQQVVRGDSAAYFCASSRDVQGATYEQYFGPGTRLTVT.

CDR3 loop: CASSVSGWYETQYF. The CDR3 nucleotides read TGTGCCAGCAGCGTATCGGGGTGGTATGAGACCCAGTACTTC. This chain connects TRBV9 to TRBJ2-5, with D possibly matching TRBD2 (5 bases). Between the trimmed V and J ends, which lost 1 base and 5 bases, there was a span of 12 bases. Germline CDR1 and CDR2: SGDLS and YYNGEE. The CDR3 is 14 residues long.

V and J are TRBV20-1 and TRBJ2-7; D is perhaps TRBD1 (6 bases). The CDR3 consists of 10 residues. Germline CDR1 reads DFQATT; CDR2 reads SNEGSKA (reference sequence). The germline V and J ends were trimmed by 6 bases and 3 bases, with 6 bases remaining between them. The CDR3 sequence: CSAGGYEQYF. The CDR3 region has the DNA TGCAGTGCAGGGGGCTACGAGCAGTACTTC.

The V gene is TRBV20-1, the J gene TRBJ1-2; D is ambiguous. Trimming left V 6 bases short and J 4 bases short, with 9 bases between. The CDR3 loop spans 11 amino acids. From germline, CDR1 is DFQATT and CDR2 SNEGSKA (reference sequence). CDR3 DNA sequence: TGCAGTGCCCGTAGCGGCTATGGCTACACCTTC. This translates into CSARSGYGYTF.

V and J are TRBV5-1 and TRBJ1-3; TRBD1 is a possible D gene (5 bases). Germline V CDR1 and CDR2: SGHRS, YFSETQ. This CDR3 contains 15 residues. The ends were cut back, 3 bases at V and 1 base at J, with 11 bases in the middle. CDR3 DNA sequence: TGCGCCAGCAGCTGGGCCGGGGGATCTGGAAACACCATATATTTT. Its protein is CASSWAGGSGNTIYF.

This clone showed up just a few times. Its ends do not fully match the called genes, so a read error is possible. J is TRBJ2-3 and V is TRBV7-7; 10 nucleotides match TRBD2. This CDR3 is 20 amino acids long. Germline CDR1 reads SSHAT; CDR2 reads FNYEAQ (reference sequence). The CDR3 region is CASSLVAGGSSSRGLDTQYF. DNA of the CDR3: TGTGCTAGCAGCTTAGTAGCGGGGGGTTCCTCGAGCAGGGGACTAGATACGCAGTATTTT.

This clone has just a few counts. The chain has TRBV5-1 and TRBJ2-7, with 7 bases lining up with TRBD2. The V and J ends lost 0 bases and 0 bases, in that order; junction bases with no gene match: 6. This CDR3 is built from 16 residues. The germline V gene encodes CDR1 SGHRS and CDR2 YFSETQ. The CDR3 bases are TGCGCCAGCAGCTTGGGGCCGCGGGGGATCTCCTACGAGCAGTACTTC. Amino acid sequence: CASSLGPRGISYEQYF. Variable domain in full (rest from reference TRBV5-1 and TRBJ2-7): KAGVTQTPRYLIKTRGQQVTLSCSPISGHRSVSWYQQTPGQGLQFLFEYFSETQRNKGNFPGRFSGRQFSNSRSEMNVSTLELGDSALYLCASSLGPRGISYEQYFGPGTRLTVT.

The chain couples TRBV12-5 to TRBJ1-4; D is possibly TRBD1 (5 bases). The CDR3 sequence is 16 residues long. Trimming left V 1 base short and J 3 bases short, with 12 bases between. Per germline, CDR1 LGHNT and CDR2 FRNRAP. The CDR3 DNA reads TGTGCTAGTGGTTTGGGACAGTCCATGGCTAATGAAAAACTGTTTTTT. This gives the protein CASGLGQSMANEKLFF.

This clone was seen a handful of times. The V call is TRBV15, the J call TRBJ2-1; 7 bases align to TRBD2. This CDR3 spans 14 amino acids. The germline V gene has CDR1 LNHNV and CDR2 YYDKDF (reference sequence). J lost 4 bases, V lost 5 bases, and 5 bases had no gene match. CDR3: CATSSGGGYNEQFF. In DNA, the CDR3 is TGTGCCACCAGCTCCGGCGGGGGATACAATGAGCAGTTCTTC. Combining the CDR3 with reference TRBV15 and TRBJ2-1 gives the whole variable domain DAMVIQNPRYQVTQFGKPVTLSCSQTLNHNVMYWYQQKSSQAPKLLFHYYDKDFNNEADTPDNFQSRRPNTSFCFLDIRSPGLGDTAMYLCATSSGGGYNEQFFGPGTRLTVL.

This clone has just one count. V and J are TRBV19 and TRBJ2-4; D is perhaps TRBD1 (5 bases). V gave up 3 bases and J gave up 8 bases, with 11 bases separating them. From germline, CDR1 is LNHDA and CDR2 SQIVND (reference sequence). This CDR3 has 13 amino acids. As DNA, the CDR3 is TGTGCCAGTAGTATTGGCAGGGCTGACATTCAGTACTTC. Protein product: CASSIGRADIQYF.

In DNA, the CDR3 is TGTGCCAGCAGCGAAGGGGGGAACACTGAAGCTTTCTTT. This encodes CASSEGGNTEAFF. The chain uses TRBV7-3 and TRBJ1-1, with D possibly being TRBD1 (6 bases). Germline CDR1 reads SGHTA; CDR2 reads FQGTGA. Trimming took 5 bases from V and 1 from J, leaving 8 bases between them. There are 13 residues in the CDR3.

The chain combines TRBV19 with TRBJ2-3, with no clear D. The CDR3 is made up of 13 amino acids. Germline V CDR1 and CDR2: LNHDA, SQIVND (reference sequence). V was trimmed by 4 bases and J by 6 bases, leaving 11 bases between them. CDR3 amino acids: CASSSPGSDTQYF. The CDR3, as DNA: TGTGCCAGTAGTAGCCCAGGCTCCGATACGCAGTATTTT.

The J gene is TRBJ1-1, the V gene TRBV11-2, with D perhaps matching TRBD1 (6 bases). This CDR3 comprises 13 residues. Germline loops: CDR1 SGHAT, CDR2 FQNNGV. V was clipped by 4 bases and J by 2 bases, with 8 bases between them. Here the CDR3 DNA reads TGTGCCAGCAGCTGGACAGATAACACTGAAGCTTTCTTT. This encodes CASSWTDNTEAFF.